These 23 T cell receptor beta chains originate from one sample sequenced in a study of shared clonotypes between healthy human individuals. Measured with immunoSEQ multiplex PCR; TCRdb has only the in-frame clones, and not every one. Altogether more than 2 million clones are present, about 95% being singletons, with the ten largest covering around 1.1%. Positive CCR7 selection of CD45RO-negative cells yielded the naive CD8 cells, and terminally differentiated effector memory CD45RA+ cells were excluded. Input material: naive CD8+ T cells sorted from blood. The source of these receptors is a young man in good health.

This chain uses TRBV18 with TRBJ2-1; TRBD1 matches at 10 bases. The ends lost 6 bases at V and 6 bases at J; junction bases unmatched: 2. The germline V gene encodes CDR1 KGHSH and CDR2 LQKENI. This CDR3 contains 13 residues. The CDR3 DNA sequence: TGTGCCAGCTCGCGGACAGGGGGCAATGAGCAGTTCTTC. Its translation: CASSRTGGNEQFF.

The chain links TRBV29-1 to TRBJ2-3; 7 bases map to TRBD2. Germline V gene sequence: CDR1 SQVTM, CDR2 ANQGSEA. J was trimmed by 0 bases and V by 0 bases; bases with no gene match: 15. This CDR3 contains 19 residues. The CDR3 sequence: CSVEDSGYRSSGSTDTQYF. The DNA of the CDR3 is TGCAGCGTTGAAGATTCGGGTTATAGGTCTAGCGGTAGCACAGATACGCAGTATTTT.

V is TRBV4-3 and J is TRBJ2-1; perhaps D is TRBD1 or TRBD2 (9 bases each). The CDR3 has 16 amino acids. CDR1 LGHNA and CDR2 YSLEER come from the germline V gene. Trimming removed 3 bases from V and 9 bases from J, with 21 bases in between. The CDR3 DNA is TGCGCCAGCAGCCATGCCGTTCTAGCGGGACAGGGTGAGCAGTTCTTC. Translation gives CASSHAVLAGQGEQFF.

The chain uses TRBV6-5 and TRBJ2-7, with 9 bases aligning to TRBD2. Germline CDR1 MNHEY, CDR2 SVGAGI. The CDR3 length is 15 residues. The V segment lost 4 bases and the J segment 4 bases; nucleotides outside the gene matches: 8. CDR3: CASSSPAGGQYEQYF. CDR3 DNA: TGTGCCAGCAGTTCCCCGGCGGGAGGGCAGTACGAGCAGTACTTC.

This chain links TRBV7-8 with TRBJ2-5, with 7 bases aligning to TRBD2. The CDR3 covers 14 residues. V lost 5 bases, J lost 4 bases, and 7 bases stayed unmatched. Germline V lookup: CDR1 SGHVS, CDR2 FQNEAQ. The CDR3 DNA follows: TGTGCCAGCAGCCCCCTGACTAGCAGAGAGACCCAGTACTTC. Protein: CASSPLTSRETQYF.

The table lists this clone with a few counts. The chain carries TRBV5-1 and TRBJ1-3; TRBD1 might be the D (5 bases). V was shortened by 5 bases and J by 4 bases, with 16 bases between the two germline ends. Germline assignment: CDR1 SGHRS and CDR2 YFSETQ. The CDR3 sequence is 15 residues long. CDR3 residues: CASSQSPGMGNTIYF. CDR3 bases: TGCGCCAGCAGTCAGAGCCCAGGGATGGGAAACACCATATATTTT.

The chain is built from TRBV10-3 and TRBJ2-6; D is unclear. Looked up from germline, CDR1 is ENHRY and CDR2 is SYGVKD. The V end lost 4 bases, the J end lost 0 bases, and 10 bases lay between the germline ends. This CDR3 region has 16 residues. CDR3 DNA: TGTGCCATCAGTGCCTTATCTAGCTCTGGGGCCAACGTCCTGACTTTC. It encodes CAISALSSSGANVLTF.

This sequence joins TRBV28 and TRBJ2-2; D might be TRBD2 (6 bases). The CDR3 spans 14 residues. V was shortened by 7 bases and J by 1 base, with 10 bases between the two germline ends. Germline V gene lookup returns CDR1 MDHEN and CDR2 SYDVKM. DNA for the CDR3: TGTGCCAGCACTGGGGGACTGAACACCGGGGAGCTGTTTTTT. Protein product: CASTGGLNTGELFF.

J is TRBJ2-2 and V is TRBV27; 7 positions agree with TRBD2. This CDR3 region has 17 residues. Losses at the gene ends were 3 bases for V and 5 bases for J; bases not matched to a gene: 12. Germline CDR1 reads MNHEY; CDR2 reads SMNVEV (reference sequence). CDR3: CASSFPSGSDGTGELFF. The CDR3, as DNA: TGTGCCAGCAGTTTCCCTAGCGGTAGTGATGGGACCGGGGAGCTGTTTTTT.

The chain couples TRBV7-9 to TRBJ2-7, with D maybe TRBD1 (6 bases). This CDR3 contains 12 residues. V was cut by 5 bases and J by 7 bases, with 12 bases left in between. Germline CDR1 is SEHNR and CDR2 is FQNEAQ (reference sequence). The CDR3, as DNA: TGTGCCAGCAGCGACACAGGGTGGGAGCAGTACTTC. It codes for CASSDTGWEQYF.

The chain links TRBV7-2 to TRBJ2-2; TRBD2 matches 8 bases. Germline CDR1 is SGHTA and CDR2 is FQGNSA. The CDR3 is 17 residues long. V lost 5 bases, J lost 4 bases, and 12 bases stayed unmatched. The CDR3 DNA follows: TGTGCCAGCAGCCCCCTGTCAGCGGGAGCTTCCACCGGGGAGCTGTTTTTT. Protein product: CASSPLSAGASTGELFF.

The V call is TRBV5-1, the J call TRBJ1-1, with D perhaps matching TRBD1 (5 bases). Germline values: CDR1 SGHRS, CDR2 YFSETQ. The CDR3 totals 15 residues. V dropped 0 bases and J dropped 2 bases, with 11 bases sitting between them. The chain's CDR3 is CASSLGGAGNTEAFF. In nucleotides, the CDR3 is TGCGCCAGCAGCTTGGGAGGGGCCGGTAACACTGAAGCTTTCTTT.

This clone was recorded once. The chain employs TRBV5-1 and TRBJ1-5, with D unresolved. The CDR3 extends over 15 amino acids. Trimming cost V 4 bases and J 1 base, with 12 bases left between them. Germline V gene sequence: CDR1 SGHRS, CDR2 YFSETQ. CDR3 loop: CASSLGTLSNQPQHF. The CDR3 DNA is TGCGCCAGCAGCCTAGGAACCCTCAGCAATCAGCCCCAGCATTTT.

The gene calls are TRBV29-1 and TRBJ2-2; D gene uncertain. V was trimmed by 5 bases and J by 7 bases, leaving 11 bases between them. Looked up from germline, CDR1 is SQVTM and CDR2 is ANQGSEA. The CDR3 is made up of 12 amino acids. The DNA for the CDR3 is TGCAGCGTTCTCTGGGCTCACGGGGAGCTGTTTTTT. Amino acid sequence: CSVLWAHGELFF.

The gene calls are TRBV19 and TRBJ1-2; a possible D gene is TRBD1 (5 bases). Trimming shortened V by 10 bases and J by 4 bases, and 13 bases separated the two germline ends. Germline assignment: CDR1 LNHDA and CDR2 SQIVND (reference sequence). CDR3 length: 12 residues. The chain's CDR3 is CATGTDFYGYTF. CDR3 DNA: TGTGCCACCGGGACGGACTTCTATGGCTACACCTTC.

The chain couples TRBV27 to TRBJ2-7; D is perhaps TRBD1 (6 bases). V was cut by 3 bases and J by 2 bases, with 14 bases left in between. The CDR3 runs to 15 residues. The germline CDR1 and CDR2 sequences are MNHEY and SMNVEV (reference sequence). The CDR3 reads CASSFTGTPTYEQYF. CDR3 DNA: TGTGCCAGCAGTTTCACCGGGACACCTACCTACGAGCAGTACTTC.

Regarding this clone: In the same sample, other DNA sequences code for this CDR3. The chain employs TRBV19 and TRBJ2-7; D is possibly TRBD2 (6 bases). Germline V gives CDR1 LNHDA, CDR2 SQIVND (reference sequence). The CDR3 sequence is 14 residues long. The ends were cut back, 5 bases at V and 0 bases at J, with 11 bases in the middle. This CDR3 reads CASSPGGSSYEQYF. DNA for the CDR3: TGTGCCAGTAGTCCTGGGGGGAGCTCCTACGAGCAGTACTTC.

V usage is TRBV15 and J usage is TRBJ1-2; no clear D. CDR3 size: 16 residues. Germline assignment: CDR1 LNHNV and CDR2 YYDKDF (reference sequence). The V gene lost 0 bases and the J gene lost 2 bases, with 13 bases spanning the gap. The CDR3 reads CATSRDFGGLNYGYTF. The CDR3 bases are TGTGCCACCAGCAGAGATTTTGGTGGTTTGAACTATGGCTACACCTTC.

This chain uses TRBV5-6 with TRBJ2-2; D not resolved. Germline CDR1 SGHDT, CDR2 YYEEEE. Between the trimmed V and J ends, which lost 5 bases and 4 bases, there was a span of 18 bases. This CDR3 is 16 amino acids long. CDR3 protein: CASSGSWQELTGELFF. The CDR3 region has the DNA TGTGCCAGCAGTGGGTCCTGGCAGGAGCTCACCGGGGAGCTGTTTTTT. Full variable domain (rest looked up from reference TRBV5-6 and TRBJ2-2): DAGVTQSPTHLIKTRGQQVTLRCSPKSGHDTVSWYQQALGQGPQFIFQYYEEEERQRGNFPDRFSGHQFPNYSSELNVNALLLGDSALYLCASSGSWQELTGELFFGEGSRLTVL.

The chain combines TRBV6-5 with TRBJ2-1, with 10 bases that match TRBD2. The CDR3 runs 14 residues. The V gene end was trimmed by 7 bases and the J gene end by 0 bases; junction bases not matched to a gene: 0. Germline CDR1 MNHEY, CDR2 SVGAGI. This CDR3 is CASTSGSSYNEQFF. CDR3 nucleotide sequence: TGTGCCAGCACTAGCGGGAGCTCCTACAATGAGCAGTTCTTC.

The chain has TRBV2 and TRBJ2-2, with D perhaps matching TRBD1 or TRBD2 (6 bases each). Between the trimmed V and J ends, which lost 4 bases and 2 bases, there was a span of 20 bases. CDR3 length equals 18 residues. Germline V gives CDR1 SNHLY, CDR2 FYNNEI. The CDR3 DNA sequence: TGTGCCAGCAGTGCCTACGACCCGGGGGCAGAAAACACCGGGGAGCTGTTTTTT. This translates into CASSAYDPGAENTGELFF.

The J gene is TRBJ1-2, the V gene TRBV29-1; the D is unclear. This CDR3 has 13 residues. In germline, CDR1 is SQVTM, CDR2 ANQGSEA. V gave up 2 bases and J gave up 4 bases, with 11 bases separating them. In DNA form, the CDR3 reads TGCAGCGTTGAAAATACGCACTTCTATGGCTACACCTTC. Residues: CSVENTHFYGYTF.

This chain connects TRBV13 to TRBJ1-2, with D perhaps TRBD1 (5 bases). The germline V and J ends were trimmed by 1 base and 8 bases, with 8 bases remaining between them. The CDR3 is made up of 12 amino acids. The V gene's germline CDR1 is PRHDT and CDR2 FYEKMQ (reference sequence). CDR3 nucleotide sequence: TGTGCCAGCAGCTTAGCCAGGGACGGCTACACCTTC. This gives the protein CASSLARDGYTF.